Listed below are T cell receptor beta chains from one sample, sequenced in a study of T cell responses to AZD1222 COVID-19 vaccine. Sequenced by immunoSEQ multiplex PCR; TCRdb stores in-frame clones only, minus some. The sample holds 150,000 or so clones, about 90% seen once. The sequenced sample was peripheral blood, obtained on day 0 of AZD1222 vaccination. Receptors were obtained from an adult in good health. Both conserved end residues are part of each CDR3. D genes are given only for firm matches. Some rows have no size entry. The others give once, few or many, or a class for an expanded clone.

J,D,V,size,CDR3,DNA
TRBJ2-5,.,TRBV25-1,.,CASSIFSGTTEETQYF,TGTGCCAGCAGTATCTTCTCCGGGACAACGGAAGAGACCCAGTACTTC
TRBJ2-3,TRBD1,TRBV15,.,CATSRDPGQGSDTQYF,TGTGCCACCAGCAGAGATCCCGGACAGGGATCAGATACGCAGTATTTT
TRBJ1-6,TRBD1,TRBV3-1/TRBV3-2,.,CASSQAGTGGSPLHF,TGTGCCAGCAGCCAAGCCGGGACAGGGGGCTCACCCCTCCACTTT
TRBJ1-1,.,TRBV10-3,.,CAISEGIGKGNTEAFF,TGTGCCATCAGTGAGGGAATAGGGAAAGGGAACACTGAAGCTTTCTTT
TRBJ2-1,.,TRBV7-3,.,CASSSLSRLIYNEQFF,TGTGCCAGCAGCTCCCTGTCGAGACTTATCTACAATGAGCAGTTCTTC
TRBJ1-2,.,TRBV7-9,.,CASSPGGGVNYGYTF,TGTGCCAGCAGCCCCGGGGGCGGGGTGAACTATGGCTACACCTTC
TRBJ2-5,TRBD2,TRBV9,.,CASSRTSGYQETQYF,TGTGCCAGCAGTAGGACTAGCGGATACCAAGAGACCCAGTACTTC
TRBJ2-3,.,TRBV27,.,CASSQPTDTQYF,TGTGCCAGCAGTCAACCCACAGATACGCAGTATTTT
TRBJ1-6,.,TRBV5-6,.,CASSLAGPGNSPLHF,TGTGCCAGCAGCTTGGCCGGCCCGGGGAATTCACCCCTCCACTTT
TRBJ1-3,.,TRBV5-6,.,CASSRRFLSGNTIYF,TGTGCCAGCAGCCGCAGATTCCTCTCTGGAAACACCATATATTTT
TRBJ1-1,.,TRBV7-3,.,CASSYGQRTEAFF,TGTGCCAGCAGCTATGGACAGCGCACTGAAGCTTTCTTT
TRBJ2-7,.,TRBV28,.,CASGYHEVGEQYF,TGTGCCAGCGGATATCACGAGGTGGGCGAGCAGTACTTC
TRBJ1-5,.,TRBV18,.,CASSLSGFEGNQPQHF,TGTGCCAGCTCACTCTCTGGGTTTGAGGGCAATCAGCCCCAGCATTTT
TRBJ1-5,.,TRBV11-2,once,CASRDGGGNQPQHF,TGTGCCAGCAGGGACGGGGGGGGCAATCAGCCCCAGCATTTT
TRBJ1-1,.,TRBV20-1,.,CSGGFTEAFF,TGCAGTGGTGGGTTTACTGAAGCTTTCTTT
TRBJ2-3,TRBD2,TRBV7-6,.,CASSPLSGRSTDTQYF,TGTGCCAGCAGCCCTCTGAGCGGGAGATCCACAGATACGCAGTATTTT
TRBJ2-3,TRBD1,TRBV9,.,CASTGTGFADTQYF,TGTGCCAGTACCGGGACAGGGTTCGCAGATACGCAGTATTTT
TRBJ2-5,TRBD2,TRBV12-3/TRBV12-4,once,CASNLAGSTTQYF,TGTGCCAGCAATCTAGCGGGGTCAACGACCCAGTACTTC
TRBJ1-3,.,TRBV3-1/TRBV3-2,.,CASSLGTLGNTIYF,TGTGCCAGCAGCCTAGGGACACTAGGAAACACCATATATTTT
TRBJ1-6,TRBD1,TRBV4-1,.,CASSQKTGGNSPLHF,TGCGCCAGCAGCCAAAAGACAGGGGGTAATTCACCCCTCCACTTT
TRBJ2-2,.,TRBV29-1,.,CSVPGAWNTGELFF,TGCAGCGTTCCGGGGGCCTGGAACACCGGGGAGCTGTTTTTT
TRBJ1-1,.,TRBV19,.,CASGQGPYTEAFF,TGTGCCAGCGGCCAGGGGCCCTACACTGAAGCTTTCTTT
TRBJ2-7,TRBD1,TRBV18,.,CASSLATGENEQYF,TGTGCCAGCTCGCTGGCCACAGGGGAAAACGAGCAGTACTTC
TRBJ2-1,TRBD2,TRBV5-4,.,CASSSLAGGPPSYNEQFF,TGTGCCAGCAGCTCACTAGCGGGGGGCCCCCCTTCCTACAATGAGCAGTTCTTC
TRBJ1-2,TRBD1,TRBV19,.,CASKPTGRAANYGYTF,TGTGCCAGTAAACCGACAGGGAGGGCGGCTAACTATGGCTACACCTTC
TRBJ1-5,.,TRBV19,.,CASSMGLGNQPQHF,TGTGCCAGTAGTATGGGATTAGGCAATCAGCCCCAGCATTTT
TRBJ1-1,.,TRBV4-1,.,CASSQRKKNTEAFF,TGCGCCAGCAGCCAGAGGAAGAAGAACACTGAAGCTTTCTTT
TRBJ2-7,.,TRBV18,.,CASSPNGDSYEQYF,TGTGCCAGCTCACCGAACGGGGACTCCTACGAGCAGTACTTC
TRBJ2-7,.,TRBV28,.,CASSPNRDEQYF,TGTGCCAGCAGTCCCAACAGGGACGAGCAGTACTTC
TRBJ2-1,TRBD2,TRBV3-1/TRBV3-2,.,CASSLLGLAGGDEQFF,TGTGCCAGCAGCCTTTTGGGGCTAGCGGGAGGCGACGAGCAGTTCTTC
TRBJ1-6,.,TRBV28,.,CASSFLGIGNSPLHF,TGTGCCAGCAGTTTTCTGGGTATTGGTAATTCACCCCTCCACTTT
TRBJ2-1,.,TRBV4-2,.,CASSQGVTEQFF,TGTGCCAGCAGCCAAGGGGTTACTGAGCAGTTCTTC
TRBJ2-1,.,TRBV6-5,.,CASNPRGTSYNEQFF,TGTGCCAGCAACCCCCGGGGAACCTCCTACAATGAGCAGTTCTTC
TRBJ1-6,.,TRBV9,.,CASSVGGSYNSPLHF,TGTGCCAGCAGCGTAGGGGGCTCCTATAATTCACCCCTCCACTTT
TRBJ2-3,.,TRBV9,.,CASSSRRSTDTQYF,TGTGCCAGCAGCAGCCGGCGGTCCACAGATACGCAGTATTTT
TRBJ1-4,.,TRBV7-9,.,CASSRDHEKLFF,TGTGCCAGCAGCCGCGACCATGAAAAACTGTTTTTT
TRBJ2-5,.,TRBV5-6,.,CASSLGPIQGGETQYF,TGTGCCAGCAGCTTGGGTCCGATCCAAGGGGGAGAGACCCAGTACTTC
TRBJ2-7,.,TRBV28,.,CASSLAGSSYEQYF,TGTGCCAGCAGTTTGGCAGGGAGCTCCTACGAGCAGTACTTC
TRBJ2-1,.,TRBV7-9,.,CASSLLGPGHEQFF,TGTGCCAGCAGCCTCCTGGGCCCCGGTCATGAGCAGTTCTTC
TRBJ1-5,.,TRBV6-6,.,CASSYSSSNQPQHF,TGTGCCAGCAGTTATTCGTCAAGCAATCAGCCCCAGCATTTT
TRBJ2-1,.,TRBV7-9,.,CASSLVVSDEQFF,TGTGCCAGCAGCTTAGTGGTAAGCGATGAGCAGTTCTTC
TRBJ1-5,.,TRBV3-1/TRBV3-2,.,CASSQSDGYSNQPQHF,TGTGCCAGCAGCCAGTCGGACGGCTATAGCAATCAGCCCCAGCATTTT
TRBJ2-7,.,TRBV4-2,.,CASSQEATAYEQYF,TGTGCCAGCAGCCAAGAGGCGACAGCCTACGAGCAGTACTTC
TRBJ1-2,.,TRBV24-1,.,CATSESRSNYGYTF,TGTGCCACCAGTGAGTCCCGAAGTAACTATGGCTACACCTTC
TRBJ2-7,.,TRBV9,once,CASSKGGYEQYF,TGTGCCAGCAGCAAGGGGGGGTACGAGCAGTACTTC
TRBJ2-1,TRBD2,TRBV7-8,.,CASSNGLAGVKGGGNEQFF,TGTGCCAGCAGCAACGGACTAGCGGGAGTAAAGGGAGGCGGCAATGAGCAGTTCTTC
TRBJ2-7,TRBD1,TRBV3-1/TRBV3-2,.,CASSQDYRGREQYF,TGTGCCAGCAGCCAAGATTACAGGGGTCGGGAGCAGTACTTC
TRBJ1-6,.,TRBV11-2,.,CASSPSHNSPLHF,TGTGCCAGCAGCCCCTCCCATAATTCACCCCTCCACTTT
TRBJ1-1,.,TRBV7-9,.,CASSLEDPGHTEAFF,TGTGCCAGCAGCTTGGAGGACCCCGGCCACACTGAAGCTTTCTTT
TRBJ1-6,.,TRBV5-1,.,CASSLSYSALNSPLHF,TGCGCCAGCAGCTTGTCCTATTCGGCCCTCAATTCACCCCTCCACTTT
TRBJ1-1,.,TRBV5-1,.,CASSPLRGASTEAFF,TGCGCCAGCAGCCCTTTGAGGGGGGCTTCCACTGAAGCTTTCTTT
TRBJ2-3,TRBD2,TRBV9,.,CASSVGLAGADTQYF,TGTGCCAGCAGCGTAGGACTAGCGGGAGCAGATACGCAGTATTTT